This TCR beta chain was captured in a study of CD8 T cells in acute hepatitis C reinfection. Broader study findings: No chronic follow-up sample yielded enough NS3-1073 specific cells.

As for this clone: Its specificity is not known.

The CDR3 is made up of 13 amino acids. Germline assignment: CDR1 LNHNV and CDR2 YYDKDF (reference sequence). Time point: naive CD8 control sorted from an acute-time-point sample. Clones were sequenced by immunoSEQ multiplex PCR, and TCRdb holds only the in-frame ones, with some missing. The sample has tens of thousands of clones; approximately 87% are singletons. The sequence derives from a man aged 25-40 years with chronic hepatitis C. The chain combines TRBV15 with TRBJ2-5; maybe TRBD1 (6 bases). The J call may be mistaken, given a closer DNA end match to TRBJ2-7. The sequencing input was naive CD8+ T cells from PBMCs. CDR3 residues: CATSVIQGVEQYF. The CDR3 DNA is TGTGCCACCAGCGTAATACAGGGAGTCGAGCAGTACTTC.